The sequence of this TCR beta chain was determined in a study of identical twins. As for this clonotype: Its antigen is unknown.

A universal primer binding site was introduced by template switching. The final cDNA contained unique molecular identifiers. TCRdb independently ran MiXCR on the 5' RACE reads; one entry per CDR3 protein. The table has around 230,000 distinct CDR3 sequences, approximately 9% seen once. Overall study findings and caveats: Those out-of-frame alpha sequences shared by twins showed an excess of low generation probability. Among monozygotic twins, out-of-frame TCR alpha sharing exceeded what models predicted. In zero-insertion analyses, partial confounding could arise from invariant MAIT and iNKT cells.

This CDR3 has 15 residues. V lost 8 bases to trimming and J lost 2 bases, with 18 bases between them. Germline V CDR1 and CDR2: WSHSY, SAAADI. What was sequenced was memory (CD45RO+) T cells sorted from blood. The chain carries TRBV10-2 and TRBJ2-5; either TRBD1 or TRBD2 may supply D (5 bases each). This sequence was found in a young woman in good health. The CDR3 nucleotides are TGCGCCAGCGCCATGGTTCAGGGAGCTCAAGAGACCCAGTACTTC. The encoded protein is CASAMVQGAQETQYF.